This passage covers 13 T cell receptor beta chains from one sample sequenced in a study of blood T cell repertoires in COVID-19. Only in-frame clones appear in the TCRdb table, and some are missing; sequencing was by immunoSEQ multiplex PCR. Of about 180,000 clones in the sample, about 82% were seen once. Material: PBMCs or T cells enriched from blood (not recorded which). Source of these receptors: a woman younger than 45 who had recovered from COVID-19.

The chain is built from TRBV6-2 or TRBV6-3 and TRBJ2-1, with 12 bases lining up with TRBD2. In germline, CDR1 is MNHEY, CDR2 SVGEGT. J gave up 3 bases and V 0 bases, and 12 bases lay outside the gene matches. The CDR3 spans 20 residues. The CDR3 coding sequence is TGTGCCAGCAGTTACTCGAGCGGGACTAGCGGGCCAGAAGACTACAATGAGCAGTTCTTC. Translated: CASSYSSGTSGPEDYNEQFF.

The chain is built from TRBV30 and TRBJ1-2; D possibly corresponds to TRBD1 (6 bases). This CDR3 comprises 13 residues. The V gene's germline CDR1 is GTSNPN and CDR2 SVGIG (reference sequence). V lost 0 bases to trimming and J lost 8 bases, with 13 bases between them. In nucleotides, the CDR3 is TGTGCCTGGAGTGTCGGTACAGGGAGAGGCTACACCTTC. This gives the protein CAWSVGTGRGYTF. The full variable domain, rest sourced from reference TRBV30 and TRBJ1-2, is SQTIHQWPATLVQPVGSPLSLECTVEGTSNPNLYWYRQAAGRGLQLLFYSVGIGQISSEVPQNLSASRPQDRQFILSSKKLLLSDSGFYLCAWSVGTGRGYTFGSGTRLTVV.

CDR3: CASSEVWGRLRGDTQYF. CDR3 in DNA: TGTGCCAGCAGTGAAGTTTGGGGGCGTTTGAGAGGAGATACGCAGTATTTT. This chain joins TRBV6-1 and TRBJ2-3, with D maybe TRBD1 (6 bases). Germline assignment: CDR1 MNHNS and CDR2 SASEGT. The CDR3 consists of 17 residues. V shed 1 base and J shed 5 bases, with 19 bases lying between them.

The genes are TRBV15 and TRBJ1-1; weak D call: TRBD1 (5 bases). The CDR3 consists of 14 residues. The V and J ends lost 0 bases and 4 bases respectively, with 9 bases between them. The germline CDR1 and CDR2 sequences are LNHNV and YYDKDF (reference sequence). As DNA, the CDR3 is TGTGCCACCAGCAGAGAGACAGTTACCACTGAAGCTTTCTTT. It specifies CATSRETVTTEAFF.

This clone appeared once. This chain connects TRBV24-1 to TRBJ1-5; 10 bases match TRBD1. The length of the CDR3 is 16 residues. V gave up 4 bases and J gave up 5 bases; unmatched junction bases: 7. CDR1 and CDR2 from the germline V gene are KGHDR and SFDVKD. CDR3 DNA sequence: TGTGCCACCAGTGACCCCGGGACAGGGGAGTATCAGCCCCAGCATTTT. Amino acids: CATSDPGTGEYQPQHF.

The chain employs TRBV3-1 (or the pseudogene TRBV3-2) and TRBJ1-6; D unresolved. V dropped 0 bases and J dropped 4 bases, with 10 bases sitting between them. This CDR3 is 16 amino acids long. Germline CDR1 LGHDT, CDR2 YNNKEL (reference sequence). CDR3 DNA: TGTGCCAGCAGCCAAGATTTGACGGGTTATAATTCACCCCTCCACTTT. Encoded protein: CASSQDLTGYNSPLHF.

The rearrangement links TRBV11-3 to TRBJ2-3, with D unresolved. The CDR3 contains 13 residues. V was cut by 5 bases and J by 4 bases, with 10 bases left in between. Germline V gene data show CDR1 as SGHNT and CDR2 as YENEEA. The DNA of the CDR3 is TGTGCCAGCAGCAATGGGCTTGCAGATACGCAGTATTTT. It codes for CASSNGLADTQYF.

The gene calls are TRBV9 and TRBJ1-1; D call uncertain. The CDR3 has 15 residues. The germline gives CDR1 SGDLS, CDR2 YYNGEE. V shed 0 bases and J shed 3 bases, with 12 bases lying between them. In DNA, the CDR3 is TGTGCCAGCAGCGTAGTTCCCGCGGTTGACACTGAAGCTTTCTTT. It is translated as CASSVVPAVDTEAFF.

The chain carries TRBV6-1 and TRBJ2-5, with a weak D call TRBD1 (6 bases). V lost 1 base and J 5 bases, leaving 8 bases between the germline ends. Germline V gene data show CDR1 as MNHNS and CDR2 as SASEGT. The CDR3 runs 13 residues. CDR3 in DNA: TGTGCCAGCAGTGAAGTTAGGGGGGAGACCCAGTACTTC. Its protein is CASSEVRGETQYF.

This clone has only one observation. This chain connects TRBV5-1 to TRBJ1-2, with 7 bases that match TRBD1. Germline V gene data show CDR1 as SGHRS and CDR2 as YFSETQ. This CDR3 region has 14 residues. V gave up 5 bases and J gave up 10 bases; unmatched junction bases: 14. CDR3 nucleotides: TGCGCCAGCAGACGAGAGACCGCGGACAGGCCCTACACCTTC. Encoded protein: CASRRETADRPYTF.

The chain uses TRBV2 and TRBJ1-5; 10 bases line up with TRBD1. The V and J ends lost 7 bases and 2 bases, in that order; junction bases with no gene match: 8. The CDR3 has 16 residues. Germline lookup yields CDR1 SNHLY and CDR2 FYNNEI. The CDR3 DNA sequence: TGTGCCAGCACCAAGACAGGGGGCGGGGGCAATCAGCCCCAGCATTTT. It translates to CASTKTGGGGNQPQHF.

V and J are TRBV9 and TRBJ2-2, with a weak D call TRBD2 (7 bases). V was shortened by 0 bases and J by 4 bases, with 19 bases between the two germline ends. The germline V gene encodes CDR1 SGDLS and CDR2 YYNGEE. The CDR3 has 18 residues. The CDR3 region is CASSVEGGLAEGTGELFF. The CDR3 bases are TGTGCCAGCAGCGTAGAGGGGGGGTTAGCGGAAGGCACCGGGGAGCTGTTTTTT.

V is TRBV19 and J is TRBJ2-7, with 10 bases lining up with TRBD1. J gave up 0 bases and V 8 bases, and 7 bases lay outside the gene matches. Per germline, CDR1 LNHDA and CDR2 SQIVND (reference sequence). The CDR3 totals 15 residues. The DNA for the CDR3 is TGTGCCAGTCAACCTGGGACAGGGGACTCCTACGAGCAGTACTTC. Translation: CASQPGTGDSYEQYF.